The entry below describes one T cell receptor (beta chain). The antigen remains undetermined. This specimen belongs to a study of cytomegalovirus exposure and HLA in healthy donors. Notes on the study in general: Likely technical artifact: a cluster of highly shared sequence variants.

These donors, healthy bone marrow donors, were studied. Amplification used 60 Vbeta primers and 13 Jbeta primers. Some clones are missing from TCRdb's copy, which holds only in-frame ones; the method was immunoSEQ multiplex PCR. The sample consists of more than 95,000 clones, about 80% of them appearing once. Sequenced input: PBMCs. This receptor was identified in a woman aged 18-35 years in good health and CMV-seropositive.

The DNA of the CDR3 is TGTGCCAGCAGCTGGGGGAGGGGGGTCGAGCAGTACTTC. Translated, it gives CASSWGRGVEQYF. The chain carries TRBV5-6 and TRBJ2-7; D might be TRBD2 (7 bases). Germline V gene lookup returns CDR1 SGHDT and CDR2 YYEEEE. V was trimmed by 3 bases and J by 6 bases, leaving 13 bases between them. The length of the CDR3 is 13 residues.